These T cell receptor beta chains were read from a single sample in a study of PD-1 blockade in classical Hodgkin lymphoma. Generated by immunoSEQ multiplex PCR, the TCRdb table keeps only in-frame clones and is missing some. The sample contains about 24,000 clones, more than 75% of which appear only once. This sample comprised peripheral blood mononuclear cells (PBMCs), obtained before the fourth cycle of nivolumab. These receptors were taken from a human donor with classical Hodgkin lymphoma. The CDR3 runs from the conserved cysteine through the conserved F or W. A D gene is named only where the DNA matches it firmly. Clone size is stated in some rows and not others, as once, few, many or a class when expanded.

j_call: TRBJ2-5; clone_size: NA; v_call: TRBV7-8; d_call: TRBD1; cdr3_aa: CASRKDRGLNQETQYF; cdr3_nt: TGTGCCAGCAGGAAAGACAGGGGGCTAAATCAAGAGACCCAGTACTTC
j_call: TRBJ2-1; clone_size: NA; v_call: TRBV7-9; d_call: TRBD2; cdr3_aa: CASTESGGSYNEQFF; cdr3_nt: TGTGCCAGCACCGAGTCGGGAGGGTCCTACAATGAGCAGTTCTTC
j_call: TRBJ2-7; clone_size: once; v_call: TRBV15; d_call: NA; cdr3_aa: CATSRGRESYEQYF; cdr3_nt: TGTGCCACCAGCAGAGGCCGAGAGTCCTACGAGCAGTACTTC
j_call: TRBJ2-2; clone_size: NA; v_call: TRBV6-1; d_call: NA; cdr3_aa: CASHFQGNTGELFF; cdr3_nt: TGTGCCAGCCACTTTCAGGGGAACACCGGGGAGCTGTTTTTT
j_call: TRBJ1-5; clone_size: NA; v_call: TRBV6-1; d_call: NA; cdr3_aa: CASSDALAGQPQHF; cdr3_nt: TGTGCCAGCAGTGACGCCCTAGCAGGGCAGCCCCAGCATTTT
j_call: TRBJ2-1; clone_size: NA; v_call: TRBV7-8; d_call: NA; cdr3_aa: CASSFTNVRRGAYNEQFF; cdr3_nt: TGTGCCAGCAGCTTTACCAACGTGAGGCGGGGTGCCTACAATGAGCAGTTCTTC
j_call: TRBJ1-1; clone_size: NA; v_call: TRBV5-1; d_call: NA; cdr3_aa: CASSLFSGDTEAFF; cdr3_nt: TGCGCCAGCAGCTTGTTTTCGGGGGACACTGAAGCTTTCTTT
j_call: TRBJ2-3; clone_size: NA; v_call: TRBV7-9; d_call: TRBD2; cdr3_aa: CASSVGGTTTDTQYF; cdr3_nt: TGTGCCAGCAGCGTGGGGGGGACTACCACAGATACGCAGTATTTT
j_call: TRBJ2-1; clone_size: NA; v_call: TRBV5-1; d_call: TRBD2; cdr3_aa: CASSGQPGTSGGASSYNEQFF; cdr3_nt: TGCGCCAGCAGCGGACAACCCGGGACTAGCGGGGGGGCGAGCTCCTACAATGAGCAGTTCTTC
j_call: TRBJ1-5; clone_size: NA; v_call: TRBV14; d_call: NA; cdr3_aa: CASSQGLNQPQHF; cdr3_nt: TGTGCCAGCAGCCAAGGACTGAATCAGCCCCAGCATTTT
j_call: TRBJ1-6; clone_size: few; v_call: TRBV6-1; d_call: NA; cdr3_aa: CASMAGATYNSPLHF; cdr3_nt: TGTGCCAGCATGGCGGGGGCAACCTATAATTCACCCCTCCACTTT
j_call: TRBJ2-3; clone_size: NA; v_call: TRBV20-1; d_call: NA; cdr3_aa: CSVISTDTQYF; cdr3_nt: TGCAGTGTCATTAGCACAGATACGCAGTATTTT
j_call: TRBJ1-5; clone_size: few; v_call: TRBV29-1; d_call: TRBD1; cdr3_aa: CSVGQGIGQPQHF; cdr3_nt: TGCAGCGTTGGACAGGGGATCGGTCAGCCCCAGCATTTT
j_call: TRBJ1-3; clone_size: NA; v_call: TRBV11-3; d_call: NA; cdr3_aa: CASSLTSDVSGNTIYF; cdr3_nt: TGTGCCAGCAGCTTAACGTCGGATGTCTCTGGAAACACCATATATTTT
j_call: TRBJ2-7; clone_size: once; v_call: TRBV19; d_call: TRBD1; cdr3_aa: CASSGGGYEQYF; cdr3_nt: TGTGCCAGTTCAGGGGGCGGCTACGAGCAGTACTTC
j_call: TRBJ2-6; clone_size: NA; v_call: TRBV11-2; d_call: NA; cdr3_aa: CASVGAAGANVLTF; cdr3_nt: TGTGCCAGCGTTGGGGCTGCTGGGGCCAACGTCCTGACTTTC
j_call: TRBJ1-4; clone_size: many; v_call: TRBV7-8; d_call: TRBD1; cdr3_aa: CASSYGQGEEKLFF; cdr3_nt: TGTGCCAGCAGCTATGGGCAGGGGGAGGAAAAACTGTTTTTT
j_call: TRBJ2-5; clone_size: NA; v_call: TRBV5-6; d_call: NA; cdr3_aa: CASSLYSTETQYF; cdr3_nt: TGTGCCAGCAGCCTGTATAGCACGGAGACCCAGTACTTC
j_call: TRBJ1-5; clone_size: NA; v_call: TRBV15; d_call: NA; cdr3_aa: CATSRDRGYQPQHF; cdr3_nt: TGTGCCACCAGCAGAGATCGGGGATATCAGCCCCAGCATTTT
j_call: TRBJ1-2; clone_size: few; v_call: TRBV5-6; d_call: NA; cdr3_aa: CASSFYSRYNYGYTF; cdr3_nt: TGTGCCAGCAGCTTTTATTCCCGATATAACTATGGCTACACCTTC
j_call: TRBJ2-3; clone_size: few; v_call: TRBV7-2; d_call: NA; cdr3_aa: CASSARPWLAADTQYF; cdr3_nt: TGTGCCAGCAGCGCCCGGCCCTGGCTAGCCGCAGATACGCAGTATTTT